This TCR beta chain was documented in a study of T cell repertoires in cytomegalovirus infection. For the study at large: Indications came from public TCR beta signatures; they pointed to CMV infection and to a matching HLA type.

TCRdb ran MiXCR on the reads and lists one entry per CDR3 protein. Among fewer than 550,000 distinct CDR3 sequences listed, about a quarter were seen once. Germline assignment: CDR1 SGHTA and CDR2 FQGNSA. This CDR3 is 13 amino acids long. Trimming cost V 3 bases and J 4 bases, with 8 bases left between them. There are a few counts of this clonotype. What it binds is not known. Study results and caveats: The cumulative frequency of public TCR beta families distinguished individuals who carried CMV together with the relevant HLA. There were HLA-C-restricted CMV-specific TCR beta clonotypes dominating the ex vivo response.

Material for sequencing was PBMCs. The chain uses TRBV7-2 and TRBJ2-3; D uncertain. The sequence was collected from a human donor in good health (CMV status not recorded). Some clones in this sample may be carry-over from other donors' samples. CDR3 DNA sequence: TGTGCCAGCAGCTTTACAGAGGCAGATACGCAGTATTTT. Amino acids: CASSFTEADTQYF.